This record concerns one TCR beta chain sequence. This could be a read error, since a much larger clone is one nucleotide away. Looked up from germline, CDR1 is MGHRA and CDR2 is YSYEKL. V was clipped by 0 bases and J by 2 bases, with 11 bases between them. There are 16 residues in the CDR3. Profiled with immunoSEQ multiplex PCR; TCRdb holds only in-frame clones, not every one. The sample holds more than 200,000 clones; nearly 80% are singletons and the top ten take about an eighth. The data were taken from a study of cytotoxic CD8 clonotypes in ibrutinib-treated CLL. The clonotype comes from a human donor with chronic lymphocytic leukemia. The chain employs TRBV4-1 and TRBJ1-5; the D is unclear. Sequenced material: PBMCs, taken after 12 months of ibrutinib treatment. CDR3 sequence reads: CASSQDGGFGNQPQHF. As DNA, the CDR3 is TGCGCCAGCAGCCAAGATGGAGGTTTCGGCAATCAGCCCCAGCATTTT.